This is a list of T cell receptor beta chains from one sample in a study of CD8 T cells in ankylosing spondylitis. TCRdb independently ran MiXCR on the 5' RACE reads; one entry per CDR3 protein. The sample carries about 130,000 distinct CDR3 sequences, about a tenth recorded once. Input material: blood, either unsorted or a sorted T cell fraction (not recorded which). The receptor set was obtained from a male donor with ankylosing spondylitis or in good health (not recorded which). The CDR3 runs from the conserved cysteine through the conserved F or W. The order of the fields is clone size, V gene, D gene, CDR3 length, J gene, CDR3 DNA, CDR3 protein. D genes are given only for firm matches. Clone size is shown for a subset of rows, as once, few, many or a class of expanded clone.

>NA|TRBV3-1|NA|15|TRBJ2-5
TGTGCCAGCAGCCAAGAAATCGGGATAAGGGAGACCCAGTACTTC
CASSQEIGIRETQYF
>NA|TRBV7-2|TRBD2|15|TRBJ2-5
TGTGCCAGCAGCTTAGCGGGCGGGAGCAGAGAGACCCAGTACTTC
CASSLAGGSRETQYF
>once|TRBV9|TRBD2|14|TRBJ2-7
TGTGCCAGCAGCGTAGAGGGACTAGGCTACGAGCAGTACTTC
CASSVEGLGYEQYF
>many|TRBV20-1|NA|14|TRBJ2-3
TGCAGTGCAGGAAAGGAGATAAGCACAGATACGCAGTATTTT
CSAGKEISTDTQYF
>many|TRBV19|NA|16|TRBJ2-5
TGTGCCAGTAGTAGACTCTATTCGGGTGCACAAGAGACCCAGTACTTC
CASSRLYSGAQETQYF
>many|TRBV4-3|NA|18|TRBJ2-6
TGCGCCAGCAGCCAAGACTCCGGGACCCACTCTGGGGCCAACGTCCTGACTTTC
CASSQDSGTHSGANVLTF
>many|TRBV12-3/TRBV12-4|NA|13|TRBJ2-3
TGTGCCAGCAGTAACGCCTGGTCGGATACGCAGTATTTT
CASSNAWSDTQYF
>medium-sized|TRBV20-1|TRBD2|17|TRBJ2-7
TGCAGTGCTCCCCGACCGACTAGCGGGGTTGTTTCCTACGAGCAGTACTTC
CSAPRPTSGVVSYEQYF
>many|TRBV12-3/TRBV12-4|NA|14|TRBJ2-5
TGTGCCAGCAGTTTTACGGGGAGCGAAGAGACCCAGTACTTC
CASSFTGSEETQYF
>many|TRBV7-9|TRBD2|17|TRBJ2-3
TGTGCCAGCAGCTTCTTTACGACTAGCGGCTACACAGATACGCAGTATTTT
CASSFFTTSGYTDTQYF
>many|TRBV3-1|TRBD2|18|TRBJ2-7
TGTGCCAGCAGTTCATCGGGACTAGCGGGGCGAAACTCCTACGAGCAGTACTTC
CASSSSGLAGRNSYEQYF
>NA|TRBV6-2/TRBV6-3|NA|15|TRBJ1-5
TGTGCCAGCAGTTACTCGATGGAGGGGCCGGGGCCCCAGCATTTT
CASSYSMEGPGPQHF
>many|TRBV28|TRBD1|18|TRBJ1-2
TGTGCCAGCAGTTTATCTCCCACCCAAACAGGGGTGAACTATGGCTACACCTTC
CASSLSPTQTGVNYGYTF
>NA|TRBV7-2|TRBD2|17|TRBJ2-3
TGTGCCAGCAGCTTAGGAGGTAGCGGGAGACCCCCAGATACGCAGTATTTT
CASSLGGSGRPPDTQYF
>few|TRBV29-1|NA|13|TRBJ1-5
TGCAGCGTTGGAGGCAGGGACAATCAGCCCCAGCATTTT
CSVGGRDNQPQHF
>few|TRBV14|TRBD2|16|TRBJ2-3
TGTGCCAGCAGCCGATGGAGGGGAGGGGAAACAGATACGCAGTATTTT
CASSRWRGGETDTQYF
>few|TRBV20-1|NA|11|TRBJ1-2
TGCAGTGCTTCGAAGGGTTATGGCTACACCTTC
CSASKGYGYTF
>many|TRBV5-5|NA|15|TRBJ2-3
TGTGCCAGCAGCTTGGGGGCTTTACGAACAGATACGCAGTATTTT
CASSLGALRTDTQYF
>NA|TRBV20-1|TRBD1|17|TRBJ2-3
TGCAGTGTAAAGGGGCAGGGGGCAGGAACAGGAGAGGATACGCAGTATTTT
CSVKGQGAGTGEDTQYF
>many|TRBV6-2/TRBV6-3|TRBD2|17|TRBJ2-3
TGTGCCAGCAGTTACCCTGGTGCGGGAGGAGGTGCAGATACGCAGTATTTT
CASSYPGAGGGADTQYF
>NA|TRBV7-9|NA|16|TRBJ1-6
TGTGCCAGCAGTTCCCATGGAGAATCATATAATTCACCCCTCCACTTT
CASSSHGESYNSPLHF
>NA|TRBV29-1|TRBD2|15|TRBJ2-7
TGCAGCGCCGGGGGACTAGCTGGGGATCCCTACGAGCAGTACTTC
CSAGGLAGDPYEQYF
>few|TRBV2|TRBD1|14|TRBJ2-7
TGTGCCAGCAGGACCGGGACAGCCGCCTACGAGCAGTACTTC
CASRTGTAAYEQYF
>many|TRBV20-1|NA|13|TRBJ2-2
TGCAGTGCTAGCGGGACGAACACCGGGGAGCTGTTTTTT
CSASGTNTGELFF
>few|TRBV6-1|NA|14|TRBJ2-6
TGTGCCAGCAGTGGACGCCTTGGGGCCAACGTCCTGACTTTC
CASSGRLGANVLTF
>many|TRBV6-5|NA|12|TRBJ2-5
TGTGCCGTCAGGGTTTTCGGAGAGACCCAGTACTTC
CAVRVFGETQYF
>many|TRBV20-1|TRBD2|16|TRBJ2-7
TGCAGTGCCTCCGGTGGTAGCGGGGCTTTTTCCTACGAGCAGTACTTC
CSASGGSGAFSYEQYF
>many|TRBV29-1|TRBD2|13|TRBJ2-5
TGCAGCGTTGGGCTAGCGGGCCGCGGGACCCAGTACTTC
CSVGLAGRGTQYF
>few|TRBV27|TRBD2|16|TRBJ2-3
TGTGCCAGCAGTGTAACTAGCGGGAGGGCCCCAGATACGCAGTATTTT
CASSVTSGRAPDTQYF
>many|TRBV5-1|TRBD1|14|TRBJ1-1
TGCGCCAGCAGCGTGGGACAGGGGAGCACTGAAGCTTTCTTT
CASSVGQGSTEAFF
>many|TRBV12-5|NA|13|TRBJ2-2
TGTGCTAGTGGTCGGACAGAAACCGGGGAGCTGTTTTTT
CASGRTETGELFF
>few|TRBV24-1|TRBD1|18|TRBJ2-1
TGTGCCACCAGTGAGCCCGGCCTACAGGGGAGCTCCTACAATGAGCAGTTCTTC
CATSEPGLQGSSYNEQFF
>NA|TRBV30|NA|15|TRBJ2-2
TGTGCCTGGCAAACTCAACTCGCGAACACCGGGGAGCTGTTTTTT
CAWQTQLANTGELFF
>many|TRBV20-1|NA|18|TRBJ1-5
TGCAGTGCTAGAGATGGAGGCGACAGGCGTTATAGCAATCAGCCCCAGCATTTT
CSARDGGDRRYSNQPQHF
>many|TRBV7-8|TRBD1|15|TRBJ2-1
TGTGCCAGCAGCACCCGGGACAGGGGCTACAATGAGCAGTTCTTC
CASSTRDRGYNEQFF
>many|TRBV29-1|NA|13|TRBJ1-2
TGCAGCGTGGCCTCGGGAGTCAACTATGGCTACACCTTC
CSVASGVNYGYTF
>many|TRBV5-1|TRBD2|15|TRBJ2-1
TGCGCCAGCAGCTCGTGGGACTACCACGGCAATGAGCAGTTCTTC
CASSSWDYHGNEQFF
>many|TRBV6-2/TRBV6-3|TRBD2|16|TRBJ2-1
TGTGCCAGCAGTTATGGGACTAGCGGTTCGTACAATGAGCAGTTCTTC
CASSYGTSGSYNEQFF
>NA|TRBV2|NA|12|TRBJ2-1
TGTGCCAGCAGTGTATTGCGCAATGAGCAGTTCTTC
CASSVLRNEQFF